These 14 T cell receptor beta chains share one sample of origin, sequenced in a study of glioma-infiltrating T cells. Using RNA template, CDR3s of TCR alpha and beta were amplified with iRepertoire arm-PCR. TCRdb redid the calling of the multiplex PCR reads with MiXCR, one entry per CDR3 protein. The sample consists of tens of thousands of distinct CDR3 sequences, roughly 40% of them appearing once. Sequencing used glioma tissue, nonneoplastic brain tissue, or PBMCs (not recorded which). These receptors came from a human donor with low-grade glioma or glioblastoma, undergoing nonglioma brain surgery, or in good health (not recorded which).

Regarding this clonotype: This may be a read error, as it is one base from a much larger clone. V is TRBV3-1 and J is TRBJ2-3; D remains unclear. Trimming shortened V by 6 bases and J by 1 base, and 5 bases separated the two germline ends. The CDR3 runs to 12 residues. Germline CDR1 and CDR2: LGHDT and YNNKEL (reference sequence). CDR3 sequence: CASRYCTDTQYF. CDR3 nucleotides: TGTGCCAGCAGATATTGCACAGATACGCAGTATTTT.

On this clonotype: A single base separates this from a much larger clone, so it may be a read error. V and J are TRBV20-1 and TRBJ2-2, with a tentative D call TRBD1 (7 bases). Germline V lookup: CDR1 DFQATT, CDR2 SNEGSKA (reference sequence). The CDR3 is made up of 17 amino acids. CDR3 in amino acids: CSAPHGYRGSTTGGLFF. In DNA form, the CDR3 reads TGCAGTGCTCCCCACGGGTACAGGGGATCGACCACCGGGGGGCTGTTTTTT.

Notes on this clonotype: This may be a read error: a much more frequent sequence differs by one nucleotide. The rearrangement links TRBV6-9 to TRBJ2-1, with 9 bases identical to TRBD2. The CDR3 consists of 17 residues. Losses at the gene ends were 4 bases for V and 8 bases for J; bases not matched to a gene: 15. The V gene's germline CDR1 is MNHGY and CDR2 SVAAGI. CDR3 in DNA: TGTGCCAGCAGTTGCGATCCCCCGACTAGCGGAAACGATGAGCAGTTCTTC. The encoded protein is CASSCDPPTSGNDEQFF.

To note about this clonotype: This may arise from a read error, as a much more abundant clone is one base away. The chain recombines TRBV29-1 with TRBJ1-1, with D possibly matching TRBD1 (5 bases). V lost 7 bases, J lost 3 bases, and 15 bases lay in between. Germline loops: CDR1 SQVTM, CDR2 ANQGSEA. This CDR3 region has 13 residues. CDR3 sequence (DNA): TGCAGCGGTGGGGCAGTGGACTACACTGAAGCTTTCTTT. Translated: CSGGAVDYTEAFF.

The rearrangement links TRBV7-3 to TRBJ2-3, with 10 bases lining up with TRBD2. The V segment lost 3 bases and the J segment 11 bases; nucleotides outside the gene matches: 8. This CDR3 contains 14 residues. The germline gives CDR1 SGHTA, CDR2 FQGTGA. CDR3 nucleotides: TGTGCCAGCAGCTTGTCAGCGGGGGGGCCGGTGCAGTATTTT. Translating it yields CASSLSAGGPVQYF. Drawing the rest from reference TRBV7-3 and TRBJ2-3, the complete variable domain is GAGVSQTPSNKVTEKGKYVELRCDPISGHTALYWYRQSLGQGPEFLIYFQGTGAADDSGLPNDRFFAVRPEGSVSTLKIQRTERGDSAVYLCASSLSAGGPVQYFGPGTRLTVL.

V is TRBV6-2 or TRBV6-3 and J is TRBJ2-1, with 10 bases that match TRBD1. The CDR3 sequence is 14 residues long. The ends lost 4 bases at V and 10 bases at J; junction bases unmatched: 7. Germline CDR1 is MNHEY and CDR2 is SVGEGT. The CDR3 protein is CASSSPGQGREQFF. The CDR3 DNA sequence: TGTGCCAGCAGTTCCCCGGGACAGGGGAGGGAGCAGTTCTTC.

V usage is TRBV7-2 and J usage is TRBJ2-7; 9 bases line up with TRBD2. Germline V gene data show CDR1 as SGHTA and CDR2 as FQGNSA. CDR3 size: 15 residues. J gave up 4 bases and V 5 bases, and 9 bases lay outside the gene matches. CDR3 bases: TGTACCAGCAGCCTGGGGGGAGCGGGAGGATACGAGCAGTACTTC. As protein: CTSSLGGAGGYEQYF.

About this clonotype: As the CDR3 is not closed by the conserved phenylalanine or tryptophan, this likely results from a read error. V usage is TRBV6-5 and J usage is TRBJ1-1, with D unresolved. The germline V gene has CDR1 MNHEY and CDR2 SVGAGI. Trimming pared 7 bases from V and 3 bases from J, leaving 15 bases between. The CDR3 runs to 14 residues. The chain's CDR3 is CASTDRQGYTEAFL. CDR3 in DNA: TGTGCCAGCACCGACCGACAAGGGTACACTGAAGCTTTCCTT.

This clonotype was counted ten times or more. The V call is TRBV7-2, the J call TRBJ2-7, with no clear D. Germline loops: CDR1 SGHTA, CDR2 FQGNSA. This CDR3 comprises 14 residues. V lost 1 base and J lost 2, with 9 bases in between. The CDR3 DNA reads TGTGCCAGCAGCTTAGGGGCCTGGACCTACGAGCAGTACTTC. Protein: CASSLGAWTYEQYF.

There are many counts of this clonotype. The gene calls are TRBV2 and TRBJ1-5; TRBD1 is a possible D gene (6 bases). This CDR3 comprises 15 residues. V lost 0 bases and J lost 7, with 13 bases in between. Germline V CDR1 and CDR2: SNHLY, FYNNEI. Here the CDR3 DNA reads TGTGCCAGCAGTGAAGCGTCGGACAGCTACCAGCCCCAGCATTTT. Translated: CASSEASDSYQPQHF.

The sample holds many counts of this clonotype. The J gene is TRBJ2-5, the V gene TRBV19; 14 nucleotides match TRBD2. Trimming removed 5 bases from V and 5 bases from J; junction bases left unmatched: 7. CDR1 is LNHDA and CDR2 is SQIVND in the germline V gene (reference sequence). The CDR3 totals 16 residues. The CDR3 bases are TGTGCCAGTAGTGACCCCGGGACTAGCGGGAGCGAGACCCAGTACTTC. Translation: CASSDPGTSGSETQYF.

This clonotype has at least ten counts. The chain links TRBV3-1 to TRBJ2-7; D uncertain. The CDR3 extends over 11 amino acids. Trimming pared 4 bases from V and 3 bases from J, leaving 4 bases between. The germline V gene has CDR1 LGHDT and CDR2 YNNKEL (reference sequence). The CDR3 region is CASSLHYEQYF. For the CDR3, the DNA is TGTGCCAGCAGCCTTCACTACGAGCAGTACTTC.

This clonotype was detected ten times or more. The chain links TRBV5-5 to TRBJ2-3; D ambiguous. This CDR3 is 14 amino acids long. The germline V gene has CDR1 SGHKS and CDR2 YYEKEE (reference sequence). Deletions cut 4 bases from V and 2 bases from J, with 11 bases between. CDR3 protein: CASSILPDTDTQYF. Written as DNA, the CDR3 is TGTGCCAGCAGCATCCTACCTGACACAGATACGCAGTATTTT.

Comments on this clonotype: Since a much larger clone is just one base distant, this may be a read error. The V gene is TRBV6-1, the J gene TRBJ2-1; possibly TRBD1 or TRBD2 for D (8 bases each). Germline V gene sequence: CDR1 MNHNS, CDR2 SASEGT. This CDR3 has 16 amino acids. Trimming pared 5 bases from V and 3 bases from J, leaving 17 bases between. The CDR3 nucleotides read TGTGCCAGCAGTAAGTTAGCGGGACAGGTCTACAATGAGCAGTTCTTC. This translates into CASSKLAGQVYNEQFF.